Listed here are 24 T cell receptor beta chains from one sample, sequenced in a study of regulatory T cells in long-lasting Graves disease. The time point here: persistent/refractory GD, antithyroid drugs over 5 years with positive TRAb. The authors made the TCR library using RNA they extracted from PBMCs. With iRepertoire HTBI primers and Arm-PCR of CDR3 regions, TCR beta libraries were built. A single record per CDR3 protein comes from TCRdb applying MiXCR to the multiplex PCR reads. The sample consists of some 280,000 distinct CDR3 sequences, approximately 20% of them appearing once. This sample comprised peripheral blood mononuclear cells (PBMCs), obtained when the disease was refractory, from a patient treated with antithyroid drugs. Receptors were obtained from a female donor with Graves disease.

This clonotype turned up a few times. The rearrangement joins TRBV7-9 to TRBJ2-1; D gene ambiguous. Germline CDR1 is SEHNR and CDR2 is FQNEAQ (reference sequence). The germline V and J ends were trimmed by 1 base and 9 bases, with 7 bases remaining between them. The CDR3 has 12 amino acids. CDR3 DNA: TGTGCCAGCAGCTTAGTCGGAACTGAGCAGTTCTTC. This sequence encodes CASSLVGTEQFF.

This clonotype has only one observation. CDR3 residues: CASNYTSSGWKIYEQYF. The CDR3 coding sequence is TGTGCCAGCAACTATACCTCCTCCGGGTGGAAGATTTACGAGCAGTACTTC. The rearrangement uses TRBV7-9 and TRBJ2-7; D is unresolved. The CDR3 runs to 17 residues. V gave up 7 bases and J gave up 4 bases, with 26 bases separating them. Germline values: CDR1 SEHNR, CDR2 FQNEAQ (reference sequence).

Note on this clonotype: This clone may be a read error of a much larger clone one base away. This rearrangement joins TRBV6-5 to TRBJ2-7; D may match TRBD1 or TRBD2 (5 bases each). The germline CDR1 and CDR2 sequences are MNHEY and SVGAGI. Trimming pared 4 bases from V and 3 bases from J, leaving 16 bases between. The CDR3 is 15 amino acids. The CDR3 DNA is TGTGCCAGCAGTTCCGGCCGGGACGGATACTACGAGCAGTACTTC. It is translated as CASSSGRDGYYEQYF.

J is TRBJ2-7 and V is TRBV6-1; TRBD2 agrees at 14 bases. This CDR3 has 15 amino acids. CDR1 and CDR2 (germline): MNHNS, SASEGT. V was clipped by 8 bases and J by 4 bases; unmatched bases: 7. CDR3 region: CASSGLAGGLYEQYF. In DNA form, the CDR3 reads TGTGCCAGCTCCGGACTAGCGGGAGGTTTATACGAGCAGTACTTC.

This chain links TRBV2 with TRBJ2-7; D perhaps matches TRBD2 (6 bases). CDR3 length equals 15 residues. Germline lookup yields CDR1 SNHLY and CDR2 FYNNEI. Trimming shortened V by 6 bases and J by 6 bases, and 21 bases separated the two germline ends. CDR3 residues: CASRGDAGGVSEQYF. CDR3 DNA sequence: TGTGCCAGCAGAGGGGACGCCGGGGGTGTATCCGAGCAGTACTTC.

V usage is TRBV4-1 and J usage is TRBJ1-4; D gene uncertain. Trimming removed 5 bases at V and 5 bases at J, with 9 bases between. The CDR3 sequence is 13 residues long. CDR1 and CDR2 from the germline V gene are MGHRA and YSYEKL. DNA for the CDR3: TGCGCCAGCAGCACCCGACGGAATGAAAAACTGTTTTTT. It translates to CASSTRRNEKLFF.

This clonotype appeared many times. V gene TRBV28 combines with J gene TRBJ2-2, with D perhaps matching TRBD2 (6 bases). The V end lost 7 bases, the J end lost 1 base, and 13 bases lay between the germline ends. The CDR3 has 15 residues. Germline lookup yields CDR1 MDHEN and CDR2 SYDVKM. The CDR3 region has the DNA TGTGCCAGCAATGCGGGACCCTTGAACACCGGGGAGCTGTTTTTT. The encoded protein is CASNAGPLNTGELFF.

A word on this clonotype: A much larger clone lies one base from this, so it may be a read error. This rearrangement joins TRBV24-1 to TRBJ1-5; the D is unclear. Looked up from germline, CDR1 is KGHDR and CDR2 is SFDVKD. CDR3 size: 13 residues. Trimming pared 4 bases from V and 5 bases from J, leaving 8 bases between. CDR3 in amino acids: CATSERTDQPQHF. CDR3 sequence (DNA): TGTGCCACCAGTGAGCGGACCGATCAGCCCCAGCATTTT.

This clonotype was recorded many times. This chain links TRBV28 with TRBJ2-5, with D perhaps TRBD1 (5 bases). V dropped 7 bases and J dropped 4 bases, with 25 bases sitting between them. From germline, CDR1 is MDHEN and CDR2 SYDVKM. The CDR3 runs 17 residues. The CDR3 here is CASKKTGFDGYGETQYF. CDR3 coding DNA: TGTGCCAGCAAAAAAACAGGATTTGACGGTTACGGAGAGACCCAGTACTTC. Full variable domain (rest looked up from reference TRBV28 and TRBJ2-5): DVKVTQSSRYLVKRTGEKVFLECVQDMDHENMFWYRQDPGLGLRLIYFSYDVKMKEKGDIPEGYSVSREKKERFSLILESASTNQTSMYLCASKKTGFDGYGETQYFGPGTRLLVL.

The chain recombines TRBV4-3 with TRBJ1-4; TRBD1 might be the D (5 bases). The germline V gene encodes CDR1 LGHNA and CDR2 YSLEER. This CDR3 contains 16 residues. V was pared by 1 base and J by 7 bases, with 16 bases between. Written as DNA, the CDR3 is TGCGCCAGCAGCCAAGTTGGATCTGGGGCTAGTGAAAAACTGTTTTTT. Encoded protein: CASSQVGSGASEKLFF.

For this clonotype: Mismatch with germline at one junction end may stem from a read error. The CDR3 nucleotides are TGTGCCAGCAGCCAAGAAGGGGTCTCTGGAGACACCATATATTTT. As protein: CASSQEGVSGDTIYF. The chain joins TRBV7-9 to TRBJ1-3; weak D call: TRBD1 (5 bases). Germline V CDR1 and CDR2: SEHNR, FQNEAQ (reference sequence). This CDR3 comprises 15 residues.

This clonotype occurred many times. In DNA, the CDR3 is TGTGCCAGCAGTCCCGGGGATAACTATGGCTACACCTTC. Its translation: CASSPGDNYGYTF. The chain links TRBV28 to TRBJ1-2; D gene uncertain. V was cut by 5 bases and J by 1 base, with 8 bases left in between. The CDR3 is made up of 13 amino acids. The germline gives CDR1 MDHEN, CDR2 SYDVKM.

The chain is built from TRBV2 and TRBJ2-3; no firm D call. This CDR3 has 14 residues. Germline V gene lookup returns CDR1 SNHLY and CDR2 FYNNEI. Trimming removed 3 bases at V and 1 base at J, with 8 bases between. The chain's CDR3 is CASSETPGTDTQYF. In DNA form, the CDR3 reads TGTGCCAGCAGTGAGACCCCAGGCACAGATACGCAGTATTTT.

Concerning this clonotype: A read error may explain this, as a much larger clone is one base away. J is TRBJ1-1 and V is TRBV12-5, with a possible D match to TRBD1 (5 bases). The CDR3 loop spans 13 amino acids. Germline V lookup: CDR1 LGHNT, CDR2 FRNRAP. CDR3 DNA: TGTGCTAGTGGTTTGGCCTCCGGGACGCCCGCTCTCTTT. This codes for CASGLASGTPALF. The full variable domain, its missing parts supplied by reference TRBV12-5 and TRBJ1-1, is DARVTQTPRHKVTEMGQEVTMRCQPILGHNTVFWYRQTMMQGLELLAYFRNRAPLDDSGMPKDRFSAEMPDATLATLKIQPSEPRDSAVYFCASGLASGTPALFGQGTRLTVV.

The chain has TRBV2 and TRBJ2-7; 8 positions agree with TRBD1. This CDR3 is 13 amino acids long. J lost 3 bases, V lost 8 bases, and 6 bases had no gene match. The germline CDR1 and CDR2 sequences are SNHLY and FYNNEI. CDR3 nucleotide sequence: TGTGCCAGCCTCGACAGGGGCGGCTACGAGCAGTACTTC. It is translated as CASLDRGGYEQYF. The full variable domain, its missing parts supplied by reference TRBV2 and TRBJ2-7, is EPEVTQTPSHQVTQMGQEVILRCVPISNHLYFYWYRQILGQKVEFLVSFYNNEISEKSEIFDDQFSVERPDGSNFTLKIRSTKLEDSAMYFCASLDRGGYEQYFGPGTRLTVT.

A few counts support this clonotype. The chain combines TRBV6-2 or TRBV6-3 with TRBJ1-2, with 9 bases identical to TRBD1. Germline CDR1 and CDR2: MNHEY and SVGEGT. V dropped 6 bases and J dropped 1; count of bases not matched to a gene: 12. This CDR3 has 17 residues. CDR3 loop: CASSSGQGIVVNYGYTF. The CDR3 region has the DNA TGTGCCAGCAGCTCCGGACAGGGGATCGTAGTTAACTATGGCTACACCTTC.

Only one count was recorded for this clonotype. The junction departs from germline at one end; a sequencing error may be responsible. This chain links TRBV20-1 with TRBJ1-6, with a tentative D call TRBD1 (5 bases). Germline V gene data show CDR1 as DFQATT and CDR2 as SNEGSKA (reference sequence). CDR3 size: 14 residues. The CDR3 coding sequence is TGCAGTGCAAGAGGGGCGGAGGGTAATTCACCCCTCCACTTT. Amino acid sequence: CSARGAEGNSPLHF.

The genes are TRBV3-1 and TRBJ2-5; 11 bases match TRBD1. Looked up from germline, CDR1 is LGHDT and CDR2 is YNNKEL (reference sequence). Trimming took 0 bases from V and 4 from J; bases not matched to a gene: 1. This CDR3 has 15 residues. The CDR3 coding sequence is TGTGCCAGCAGCCAAGATGGGACAGGGGGAGAGACCCAGTACTTC. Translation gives CASSQDGTGGETQYF.

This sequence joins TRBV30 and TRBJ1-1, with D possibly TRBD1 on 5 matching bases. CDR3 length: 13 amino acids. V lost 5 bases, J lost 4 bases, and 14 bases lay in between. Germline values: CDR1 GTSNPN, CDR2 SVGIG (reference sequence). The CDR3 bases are TGTGCCTGGGGCCGGGGGACGGGCACTGAAGCTTTCTTT. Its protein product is CAWGRGTGTEAFF.

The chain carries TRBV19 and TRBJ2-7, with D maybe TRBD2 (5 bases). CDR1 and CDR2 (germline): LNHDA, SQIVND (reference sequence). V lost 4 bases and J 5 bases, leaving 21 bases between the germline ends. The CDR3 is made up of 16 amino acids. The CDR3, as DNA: TGTGCCAGTAGTAGCCAATTCATGGAGGTCTTCGACGAGCAGTACTTC. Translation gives CASSSQFMEVFDEQYF.

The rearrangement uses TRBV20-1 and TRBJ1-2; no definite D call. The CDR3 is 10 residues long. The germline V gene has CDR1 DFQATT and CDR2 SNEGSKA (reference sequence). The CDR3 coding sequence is TGCAACCCAACCCAGTATGGCTACACCTTC. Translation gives CNPTQYGYTF.

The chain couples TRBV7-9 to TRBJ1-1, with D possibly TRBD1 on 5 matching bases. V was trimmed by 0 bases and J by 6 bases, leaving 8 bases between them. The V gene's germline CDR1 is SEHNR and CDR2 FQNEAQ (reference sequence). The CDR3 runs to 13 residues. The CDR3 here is CASSLAPGPEAFF. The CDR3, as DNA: TGTGCCAGCAGCTTAGCACCAGGGCCTGAAGCTTTCTTT.

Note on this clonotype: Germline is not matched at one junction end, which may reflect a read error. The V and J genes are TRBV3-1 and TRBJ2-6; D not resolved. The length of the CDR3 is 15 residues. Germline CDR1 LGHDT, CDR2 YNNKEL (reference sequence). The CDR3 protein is CASNQPDSGANVLTF. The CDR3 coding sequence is TGTGCCAGCAACCAACCCGACTCTGGGGCCAACGTCCTGACTTTC.

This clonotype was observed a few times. The CDR3 coding sequence is TGTGCCAGCTGTAGAATGAACACCGGGGAGCTGTTTTTT. Its protein product is CASCRMNTGELFF. V and J are TRBV9 and TRBJ2-2; D gene uncertain. V dropped 7 bases and J dropped 1 base, with 8 bases sitting between them. The CDR3 length is 13 residues. Germline CDR1 SGDLS, CDR2 YYNGEE.